Following are 10 T cell receptor beta chains from one sample sequenced in a study of blood T cell repertoires in COVID-19. Some clones are missing from TCRdb's copy, which holds only in-frame ones; the method was immunoSEQ multiplex PCR. The data contain more than 400,000 clones, 90% of them singletons. Input material: PBMCs or T cells enriched from blood (not recorded which). These receptors were collected from a man younger than 35 who had recovered from COVID-19.

This chain links TRBV28 with TRBJ2-7, with TRBD2 identical over 7 bases. J was trimmed by 5 bases and V by 5 bases; bases with no gene match: 12. CDR1 is MDHEN and CDR2 is SYDVKM in the germline V gene. This CDR3 has 15 amino acids. CDR3 amino acids: CASSPVGGSTHEQYF. The CDR3 DNA reads TGTGCCAGCAGTCCCGTGGGCGGGAGTACCCACGAGCAGTACTTC.

The V call is TRBV3-1 (or the pseudogene TRBV3-2), the J call TRBJ1-1; 7 positions match TRBD1. Germline loops: CDR1 LGHDT, CDR2 YNNKEL (reference sequence). The CDR3 contains 15 residues. J was trimmed by 5 bases and V by 6 bases; bases with no gene match: 12. In DNA, the CDR3 is TGTGCCAGCAGACCCCTATTGACAGGGATGACTGAAGCTTTCTTT. This translates into CASRPLLTGMTEAFF.

The chain is built from TRBV15 and TRBJ2-7; tentative D call: TRBD2 (6 bases). CDR3 size: 12 residues. Germline V gene sequence: CDR1 LNHNV, CDR2 YYDKDF (reference sequence). The ends were cut back, 2 bases at V and 7 bases at J, with 9 bases in the middle. CDR3 sequence: CATSRPSGEQYF. The CDR3 bases are TGTGCCACCAGCAGACCCAGCGGGGAGCAGTACTTC.

This sequence joins TRBV5-4 and TRBJ1-1; TRBD1 agrees at 7 bases. CDR1 SGHNT and CDR2 YYREEE come from the germline V gene (reference sequence). J lost 4 bases, V lost 4 bases, and 10 bases had no gene match. The CDR3 contains 15 residues. Here the CDR3 DNA reads TGTGCCAGCAGCCCGGGAGAGGGGGCTAGCACTGAAGCTTTCTTT. This gives the protein CASSPGEGASTEAFF.

The CDR3 DNA reads as TGTGCCAGCAGCTCCCGGGGGGACGCTTCCTACGAGCAGTACTTC. It translates to CASSSRGDASYEQYF. The chain couples TRBV7-9 to TRBJ2-7, with TRBD2 identical over 7 bases. The CDR3 loop spans 15 amino acids. Germline CDR1 reads SEHNR; CDR2 reads FQNEAQ (reference sequence). Trimming removed 4 bases from V and 1 base from J; junction bases left unmatched: 7.

The J gene is TRBJ1-2, the V gene TRBV7-9, with 8 positions matching TRBD1. Germline CDR1 reads SEHNR; CDR2 reads FQNEAQ (reference sequence). The trim removed 5 bases at V and 8 bases at J, leaving 13 bases unmatched. This CDR3 region has 15 residues. The CDR3 nucleotides read TGTGCCAGCAGCCCTAACTACGACAGGGGTGCAGGCTACACCTTC. Translated, it gives CASSPNYDRGAGYTF. Full variable domain (missing parts from reference TRBV7-9 and TRBJ1-2): DTGVSQNPRHKITKRGQNVTFRCDPISEHNRLYWYRQTLGQGPEFLTYFQNEAQLEKSRLLSDRFSAERPKGSFSTLEIQRTEQGDSAMYLCASSPNYDRGAGYTFGSGTRLTVV.

This clone was found once. The chain couples TRBV6-5 to TRBJ1-2, with D maybe TRBD1 (5 bases). CDR1 MNHEY and CDR2 SVGAGI come from the germline V gene. V dropped 0 bases and J dropped 8 bases, with 10 bases sitting between them. This CDR3 comprises 13 residues. CDR3 nucleotide sequence: TGTGCCAGCAGTTACTCCCCGGGGGGGGGCTACACCTTC. The encoded protein is CASSYSPGGGYTF.

The gene calls are TRBV4-1 and TRBJ1-4; TRBD1 is a possible D gene (5 bases). V was cut by 2 bases and J by 13 bases, with 17 bases left in between. CDR3 length: 14 residues. CDR1 is MGHRA, CDR2 YSYEKL, per germline. CDR3 bases: TGCGCCAGCAGCCAACCAGAAAAACAGGACGGACTGTTTTTT. Its protein is CASSQPEKQDGLFF.

The V and J genes are TRBV28 and TRBJ1-5; D ambiguous. The CDR3 spans 14 residues. V lost 8 bases, J lost 0 bases, and 11 bases lay in between. Germline V lookup: CDR1 MDHEN, CDR2 SYDVKM. The CDR3 spells CASAVGFSNQPQHF. The CDR3, as DNA: TGTGCCAGCGCGGTAGGATTTAGCAATCAGCCCCAGCATTTT.

The V and J genes are TRBV3-1 (or the pseudogene TRBV3-2) and TRBJ1-3; D is unclear. V lost 1 base and J lost 0, with 7 bases in between. CDR1 and CDR2 from the germline V gene are LGHDT and YNNKEL (reference sequence). This CDR3 comprises 15 residues. CDR3 in amino acids: CASSQVVNSGNTIYF. Written as DNA, the CDR3 is TGTGCCAGCAGCCAAGTAGTTAACTCTGGAAACACCATATATTTT.